This T cell receptor beta chain is drawn from a study of T cell clonality in common variable immunodeficiency. This clone was observed at least ten times. CVID and control samples used equivalent genomic DNA input. Here immunoSEQ multiplex PCR was the method, and the copy in TCRdb shows in-frame clones only, minus some. The sample includes some 40,000 clones, none of them occurring once. Sequenced sample: peripheral blood mononuclear cells. This clonotype originated in a person aged 18 to 70 in good health.

The DNA read from the CDR3 is TGCAGTGTGATTCCCGGGGTCGTTAATCAGCCG. This translates into CSVIPGVVNQP. In full, the CDR3 is CSVIPGVVNQPQYF. The chain uses TRBV20-1 and TRBJ2-3; tentative D call: TRBD2 (5 bases). The read ends 3 residues before the CDR3 terminus; that terminus is restored from the germline J gene. The germline gives CDR1 DFQATT, CDR2 SNEGSKA (reference sequence). The CDR3 is 14 residues long.